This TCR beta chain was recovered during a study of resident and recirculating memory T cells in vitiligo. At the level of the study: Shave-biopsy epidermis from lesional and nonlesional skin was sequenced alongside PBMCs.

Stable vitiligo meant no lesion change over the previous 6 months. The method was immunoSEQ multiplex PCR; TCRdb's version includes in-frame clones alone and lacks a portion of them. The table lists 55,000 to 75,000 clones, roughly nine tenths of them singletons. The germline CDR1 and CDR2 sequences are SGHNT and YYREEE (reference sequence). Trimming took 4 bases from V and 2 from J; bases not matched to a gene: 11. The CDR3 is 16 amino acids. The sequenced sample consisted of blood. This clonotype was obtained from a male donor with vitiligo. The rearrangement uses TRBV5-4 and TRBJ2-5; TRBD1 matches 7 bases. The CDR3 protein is CASSSPARGRQETQYF. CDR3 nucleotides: TGTGCCAGCAGCAGCCCCGCGAGGGGGCGACAAGAGACCCAGTACTTC.